The source of this T cell receptor (beta chain) is a study of control samples from healthy donors and cancer patients. Produced via immunoSEQ multiplex PCR; TCRdb's table is partial and in-frame only. The sample consists of fewer than 200,000 clones, about 94% of them appearing once. V was cut by 0 bases and J by 5 bases, with 5 bases left in between. The CDR3 spans 13 residues. Germline V gene sequence: CDR1 SGDLS, CDR2 YYNGEE. The sequence derives from an older woman in good health. The sample consisted of blood. The genes are TRBV9 and TRBJ2-2, with no clear D. The CDR3 nucleotides read TGTGCCAGCAGCGTAGTCTTAACCGGGGAGCTGTTTTTT. It specifies CASSVVLTGELFF.